This T cell receptor beta chain was recovered during a study of identical twins. Details on this clonotype: Its antigen is still unknown.

A universal primer site was created by template switching, with the cDNA bearing unique molecular identifiers. TCRdb used MiXCR to reprocess the 5' RACE reads, holding one entry per CDR3 protein. The repertoire holds more than 250,000 distinct CDR3 sequences, with about 8.9% as singletons. This CDR3 has 14 amino acids. Germline V lookup: CDR1 SNHLY, CDR2 FYNNEI. With 6 bases removed from V and 1 base from J, the gap between germline ends came to 11 bases. Whole-study findings and limits: Invariant populations such as MAIT and iNKT cells could partly muddle zero-insertion analyses. Cross-sectional statistics, not tracking of the same donors, supported the conclusions.

Separately, the same data were catalogued under a study of yellow fever vaccine responses in identical twins.

Sequences were obtained from memory (CD45RO+) T cells sorted from blood. This TCR derives from a woman aged 18-29 years in good health. The chain employs TRBV2 and TRBJ2-3; D assignment may be TRBD1 or TRBD2 (7 bases each). The DNA for the CDR3 is TGTGCCAGCAGACAGGGGAGGGGCACAGATACGCAGTATTTT. Translation gives CASRQGRGTDTQYF. Drawing the rest from reference TRBV2 and TRBJ2-3, the complete variable domain is EPEVTQTPSHQVTQMGQEVILRCVPISNHLYFYWYRQILGQKVEFLVSFYNNEISEKSEIFDDQFSVERPDGSNFTLKIRSTKLEDSAMYFCASRQGRGTDTQYFGPGTRLTVL.